Listed below are T cell receptor beta chains from one sample, sequenced in a study of human T cells and chemical hapten exposure. Each CDR3 protein is one row after TCRdb ran MiXCR on the RACE reads. The table has tens of thousands of distinct CDR3 sequences, around 10% seen once. The material sequenced was whole blood, taken in connection with sensitization to the hapten diphenylcyclopropenone (DPC). These receptor sequences come from a woman aged 40 to 50 with alopecia areata. Some clones in this sample may be carry-over from other donors' samples. The CDR3 runs from the conserved cysteine through the conserved F or W. Each record gives: clone size, J gene, V gene, D gene, CDR3 protein, CDR3 DNA. A D gene is named only where the DNA matches it firmly. Clone sizes are given selectively: once, few, many, or a class where the clone is expanded.

-	TRBJ2-7	TRBV3-1	TRBD2	CASSQDRFPIAGDNEQYF	TGTGCCAGCAGCCAAGATAGGTTTCCCATAGCGGGGGACAACGAGCAGTACTTC
many	TRBJ1-1	TRBV12-3/TRBV12-4	-	CATETSRQGQPEAFF	TGTGCCACCGAAACGTCACGGCAGGGTCAGCCTGAAGCTTTCTTT
many	TRBJ1-5	TRBV12-3/TRBV12-4	-	CASSLALRTEFSNQPQHF	TGTGCCAGCAGTTTAGCGCTGAGGACTGAGTTTAGCAATCAGCCCCAGCATTTT
few	TRBJ1-6	TRBV7-2	TRBD1	CASSGRDRGLMTPLHF	TGTGCCAGCAGCGGGAGGGACAGGGGTTTGATGACACCCCTCCACTTT
many	TRBJ2-3	TRBV20-1	TRBD2	CSARGLASGDSDTQYF	TGCAGTGCTAGAGGCCTGGCTAGCGGGGATTCAGATACGCAGTATTTT
-	TRBJ2-7	TRBV5-1	-	CASSAEGEQYF	TGCGCCAGCAGCGCAGAGGGCGAGCAGTACTTC
many	TRBJ2-2	TRBV9	TRBD2	CASSPREVPGGELFF	TGTGCCAGCAGCCCCCGGGAGGTCCCGGGGGGGGAGCTGTTTTTT
-	TRBJ1-1	TRBV20-1	-	CSARDLTKGLTEAFF	TGCAGTGCTAGAGATCTGACGAAGGGGCTCACTGAAGCTTTCTTT
few	TRBJ2-1	TRBV2	-	CASSEVRTDNEQFF	TGTGCCAGCAGTGAAGTAAGAACAGACAATGAGCAGTTCTTC
many	TRBJ1-1	TRBV25-1	TRBD1	CASSRGQGNTEAFF	TGTGCCAGCAGTCGGGGACAGGGGAACACTGAAGCTTTCTTT
many	TRBJ2-7	TRBV6-1	-	CASSEEVNRAYEQYF	TGTGCCAGCAGTGAAGAGGTTAACAGGGCCTACGAGCAGTACTTC
-	TRBJ1-1	TRBV7-9	-	CASSLLLTVRGDTEAFF	TGTGCCAGCAGCTTATTACTCACAGTTAGGGGAGACACTGAAGCTTTCTTT
-	TRBJ1-5	TRBV7-9	TRBD1	CASSLGQGAGNQPQHF	TGTGCCAGCAGCTTGGGACAGGGGGCGGGCAATCAGCCCCAGCATTTT
-	TRBJ1-1	TRBV28	-	CASGGYVLNTEAFF	TGTGCCAGCGGGGGATACGTATTGAACACTGAAGCTTTCTTT
-	TRBJ1-4	TRBV5-5	-	CASRQASNEKLFF	TGTGCCAGCAGACAGGCCTCTAATGAAAAACTGTTTTTT
-	TRBJ2-7	TRBV20-1	-	CSASPPAGEQYF	TGCAGTGCTAGTCCCCCGGCGGGCGAGCAGTACTTC
-	TRBJ1-2	TRBV12-3/TRBV12-4	-	CASSAVSNYGYTF	TGTGCCAGCAGTGCGGTCTCGAACTATGGCTACACCTTC
-	TRBJ1-1	TRBV7-2	TRBD1	CASSERDRGVNTEAFF	TGTGCCAGCAGCGAAAGGGACAGGGGGGTGAACACTGAAGCTTTCTTT
-	TRBJ1-6	TRBV27	-	CASSLSGPSPLHF	TGTGCCAGCAGTTTGTCTGGGCCCTCACCCCTCCACTTT
-	TRBJ1-6	TRBV6-2/TRBV6-3	TRBD1	CASSYDREHSPLHF	TGTGCCAGCAGTTACGACAGGGAACACTCACCCCTCCACTTT
many	TRBJ2-2	TRBV5-8	TRBD1	CASSVGTGGDGELFF	TGTGCCAGCAGCGTTGGGACAGGGGGTGACGGGGAGCTGTTTTTT